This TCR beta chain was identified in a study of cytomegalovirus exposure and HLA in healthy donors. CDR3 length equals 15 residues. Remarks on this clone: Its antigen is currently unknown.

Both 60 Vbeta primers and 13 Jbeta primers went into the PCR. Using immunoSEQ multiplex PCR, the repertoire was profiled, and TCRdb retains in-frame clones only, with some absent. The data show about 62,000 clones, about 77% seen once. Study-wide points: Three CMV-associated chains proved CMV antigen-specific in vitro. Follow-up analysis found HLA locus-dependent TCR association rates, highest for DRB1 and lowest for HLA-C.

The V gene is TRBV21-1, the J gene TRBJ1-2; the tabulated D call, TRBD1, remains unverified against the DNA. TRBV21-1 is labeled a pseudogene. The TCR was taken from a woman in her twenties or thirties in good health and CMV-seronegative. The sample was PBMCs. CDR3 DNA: TGTGCCAGCAGCAAAGTGGTCAGGGGGCTAGGTGGCTACACCTTC. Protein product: CASSKVVRGLGGYTF.